Each of the 8 T cell receptor beta chains below was sequenced from the same sample in a study of breast tumors, draining lymph nodes, adjacent tissues. In TCRdb, the multiplex PCR reads were re-called with MiXCR into one record per CDR3 protein. The data contain around 170,000 distinct CDR3 sequences, approximately 30% of them singletons. Axillary draining lymph nodes of breast cancer patients supplied the node samples. Sample: axillary lymph node tissue. The receptors stem from a female donor with breast cancer. Some clones in this sample may be carry-over from other donors' samples.

The chain uses TRBV2 and TRBJ2-1; D is tentatively TRBD1 or TRBD2 (5 bases each). Trimming removed 7 bases at V and 12 bases at J, with 22 bases between. This CDR3 has 14 amino acids. The germline V gene has CDR1 SNHLY and CDR2 FYNNEI. Here the CDR3 DNA reads TGTGCCAGCACCGGGACGGGAAGCACAGATACGCAGTTCTTC. Translating gives CASTGTGSTDTQFF.

This clonotype was observed at least ten times. The V call is TRBV2, the J call TRBJ1-4, with D uncertain. With 3 bases removed from V and 0 bases from J, the gap between germline ends came to 14 bases. The V gene's germline CDR1 is SNHLY and CDR2 FYNNEI. The CDR3 covers 17 residues. Here the CDR3 DNA reads TGTGCCAGCAGTGAGCCGGATGGAAGCGCAACTAATGAAAAACTGTTTTTT. Translated: CASSEPDGSATNEKLFF.

This clonotype was seen repeatedly, ten times or more. The gene calls are TRBV29-1 and TRBJ2-7, with 11 bases that match TRBD2. The CDR3 runs to 13 residues. Germline assignment: CDR1 SQVTM and CDR2 ANQGSEA. V shed 6 bases and J 3 bases; nucleotides not matched to a gene: 4. CDR3 nucleotides: TGCAGCGTCCCCGGGACTAGCGGCTACGAGCAGTACTTC. Translated: CSVPGTSGYEQYF.

This chain joins TRBV13 and TRBJ2-3; D is undetermined. Between the trimmed V and J ends, which lost 5 bases and 6 bases, there was a span of 24 bases. From germline, CDR1 is PRHDT and CDR2 FYEKMQ (reference sequence). The CDR3 runs 17 residues. The CDR3 loop reads CASSPRRSTMILDTQYF. CDR3 bases: TGTGCCAGCAGCCCCCGACGGAGTACCATGATCTTGGATACGCAGTATTTT.

This clonotype has at least ten counts. The chain is built from TRBV5-1 and TRBJ1-2; D remains ambiguous. The CDR3 covers 14 residues. Germline V gene sequence: CDR1 SGHRS, CDR2 YFSETQ. V lost 1 base and J lost 0, with 7 bases in between. CDR3 DNA: TGCGCCAGCAGCTTGCGGGAAGCTAACTATGGCTACACCTTC. Its translation is CASSLREANYGYTF.

There are many counts of this clonotype. The V gene is TRBV7-9, the J gene TRBJ2-3, with 12 positions matching TRBD2. From germline, CDR1 is SEHNR and CDR2 FQNEAQ (reference sequence). CDR3 length: 17 amino acids. V shed 3 bases and J 0 bases; nucleotides not matched to a gene: 4. CDR3 sequence (DNA): TGTGCCAGCAGCTTTCTAGCGGGGGGGACTAGCACAGATACGCAGTATTTT. Protein product: CASSFLAGGTSTDTQYF. Full variable domain (outside the CDR3, taken from reference TRBV7-9 and TRBJ2-3): DTGVSQNPRHKITKRGQNVTFRCDPISEHNRLYWYRQTLGQGPEFLTYFQNEAQLEKSRLLSDRFSAERPKGSFSTLEIQRTEQGDSAMYLCASSFLAGGTSTDTQYFGPGTRLTVL.

The sample holds many counts of this clonotype. The rearrangement links TRBV7-2 to TRBJ2-3; 9 bases line up with TRBD2. The CDR3 runs 16 residues. V dropped 4 bases and J dropped 2; count of bases not matched to a gene: 7. Germline CDR1 is SGHTA and CDR2 is FQGNSA. In DNA form, the CDR3 reads TGTGCCAGCAGCTCTTTAGCGGGGGCGTTCACAGATACGCAGTATTTT. It translates to CASSSLAGAFTDTQYF.

This clonotype was seen a handful of times. The chain has TRBV3-1 and TRBJ2-1; weak D call: TRBD2 (7 bases). The V end lost 0 bases, the J end lost 9 bases, and 15 bases lay between the germline ends. Per germline, CDR1 LGHDT and CDR2 YNNKEL (reference sequence). CDR3 length: 15 residues. CDR3 in DNA: TGTGCCAGCAGCCAAGATGGGGGGGCGGCGGGTGAGCAGTTCTTC. This codes for CASSQDGGAAGEQFF.